Shown below are 9 T cell receptor beta chains from a single sample sequenced in a study of Ad26.COV2.S vaccination and SARS-CoV-2 variants. The protocol was immunoSEQ multiplex PCR, while the TCRdb copy is restricted to in-frame clones and leaves out a portion. The table includes about 94,000 clones, roughly 85% detected once. The sequences come from peripheral blood, collected after recovery from COVID-19. Receptors originate from a human donor who had recovered from COVID-19.

The chain joins TRBV5-1 to TRBJ1-1; 8 bases match TRBD1. This CDR3 has 13 amino acids. CDR1 and CDR2 (germline): SGHRS, YFSETQ. V gave up 5 bases and J gave up 5 bases; unmatched junction bases: 5. The CDR3 DNA reads as TGCGCCAGCAGACCGACAGGGGATACTGAAGCTTTCTTT. It encodes CASRPTGDTEAFF.

The V gene is TRBV19, the J gene TRBJ2-1; no definite D call. Trimming removed 6 bases from V and 0 bases from J, with 18 bases in between. CDR3 length: 17 residues. From germline, CDR1 is LNHDA and CDR2 SQIVND (reference sequence). In nucleotides, the CDR3 is TGTGCCAGTAGACCCCGTTTTTCTGGGCCCTCCTACAATGAGCAGTTCTTC. Residues: CASRPRFSGPSYNEQFF.

This chain connects TRBV5-1 to TRBJ2-1; 13 bases map to TRBD2. Germline-derived CDR1 and CDR2 are SGHRS and YFSETQ. This CDR3 has 15 residues. Trimming cost V 4 bases and J 9 bases; bases outside gene matches: 7. The CDR3 loop is CASSALAGGGSEQFF. The CDR3 nucleotides read TGCGCCAGCAGCGCACTAGCGGGAGGGGGCAGTGAGCAGTTCTTC.

This sequence joins TRBV7-3 and TRBJ2-2, with 12 bases fitting TRBD2. The CDR3 extends over 15 amino acids. Trimming removed 6 bases from V and 4 bases from J; junction bases left unmatched: 3. Germline V gene lookup returns CDR1 SGHTA and CDR2 FQGTGA. The CDR3 is CASSRTSGTTGELFF. CDR3 DNA sequence: TGTGCCAGCAGTCGGACTAGCGGGACCACCGGGGAGCTGTTTTTT.

The rearrangement uses TRBV21-1 and TRBJ2-7; the table assigns TRBD1, which was not confirmed against the DNA. TRBV21-1 is noted as a pseudogene. The CDR3 has 19 amino acids. The CDR3 sequence: CASKSTGTGAPLPSYEQYF. The CDR3 DNA sequence: TGTGCCAGCAAATCGACCGGGACAGGGGCCCCACTCCCCTCCTACGAGCAGTACTTC.

The CDR3 loop is CASSLNRGTRTGELFF. DNA of the CDR3: TGTGCCAGCAGCCTCAACCGCGGGACACGAACCGGGGAGCTGTTTTTT. J is TRBJ2-2 and V is TRBV7-3; either TRBD1 or TRBD2 may fit D (6 bases each). CDR3 length equals 16 residues. Trimming took off 5 bases at V and 5 bases at J, with 18 bases between the two ends. Looked up from germline, CDR1 is SGHTA and CDR2 is FQGTGA.

This chain uses TRBV9 with TRBJ2-2, with D possibly being TRBD2 (5 bases). V was cut by 0 bases and J by 4 bases, with 16 bases left in between. The germline V gene has CDR1 SGDLS and CDR2 YYNGEE. There are 17 residues in the CDR3. Here the CDR3 DNA reads TGTGCCAGCAGCGTAGATAGAGGGTCGTTTAGCACCGGGGAGCTGTTTTTT. Its translation: CASSVDRGSFSTGELFF.

This rearrangement joins TRBV9 to TRBJ2-1; D is uncertain. CDR3 size: 12 residues. Trimming stripped 5 bases from V and 6 bases from J, with 9 bases between. In germline, CDR1 is SGDLS, CDR2 YYNGEE. The CDR3 nucleotides are TGTGCCAGCAGTTACGGAAGCAATGAGCAGTTCTTC. Translation gives CASSYGSNEQFF.

This clone was detected a few times. The chain carries TRBV24-1 and TRBJ2-3; TRBD2 is a possible D gene (5 bases). Trimming took 9 bases from V and 6 from J, leaving 24 bases between them. Germline V gene data show CDR1 as KGHDR and CDR2 as SFDVKD. This CDR3 has 16 amino acids. The CDR3 region has the DNA TGTGCCACCGGGGAAGTAGGAGCGGAAAGTCTTGATACGCAGTATTTT. Translated: CATGEVGAESLDTQYF.